A single T cell receptor beta chain is shown here with its context. This record belongs to a study of blood T cell repertoires in COVID-19. Generated by immunoSEQ multiplex PCR, the TCRdb table keeps only in-frame clones and is missing some. The sample consists of over 15,000 clones, roughly 90% of them appearing once. Germline-derived CDR1 and CDR2 are SGHVS and FQNEAQ. Trimming cost V 2 bases and J 7 bases; bases outside gene matches: 5. This CDR3 is 15 amino acids long. V usage is TRBV7-8 and J usage is TRBJ2-1; TRBD2 agrees at 10 bases. This clonotype was sampled from a human donor in a cohort sampled during active COVID-19. Sequencing was carried out using peripheral blood. The CDR3 nucleotides read TGTGCCAGCAGCTTAAAACTAGCGGGAACTAATGAGCAGTTCTTC. Amino acids: CASSLKLAGTNEQFF.